This T cell receptor beta chain is drawn from a study of post-analysis software for immune sequencing data. Germline loops: CDR1 SQVTM, CDR2 ANQGSEA. There are 11 residues in the CDR3. With V trimmed by 7 bases and J by 5 bases, 4 bases remained unmatched. This clonotype was seen only a few times. Its antigen is unknown. Included in the TCR beta cDNA libraries were unique molecular identifiers. Using its own MiXCR run on the PCR reads, TCRdb lists one record per CDR3 protein. The table lists hundreds of thousands of distinct CDR3 sequences, 39% of them singletons. Whole-study findings and limits: About five TRBV segments occurring more often in patients than controls included TRBV5-6, TRBV5-1 and TRBV20-1. In multiple sclerosis, normalized Chao1 diversity was significantly below that of controls. The authors found that F measure strongly co-clustered same-batch samples.

What was sequenced was blood. The chain couples TRBV29-1 to TRBJ1-2; 7 nucleotides align to TRBD1. The TCR was taken from a girl between 2 and 10 years old with multiple sclerosis. The CDR3 coding sequence is TGCAGCGGGGGGGACAGTTATGGCTACACCTTC. It specifies CSGGDSYGYTF.